Following are 5 T cell receptor beta chains from one sample sequenced in a study of radiation and T cells in renal cell carcinoma. Repertoires were generated with immunoSEQ multiplex PCR, while TCRdb's copy carries only in-frame clones and drops some. The data contain about 160,000 clones, about 88% of them singletons. Time point given: baseline pretreatment blood. The sample's treatment: 15 Gy SBRT to primary tumor, nephrectomy 4 weeks later. This specimen was blood, taken from a patient whose treatment included radiotherapy and nephrectomy. These receptors were obtained from a woman in her seventies with renal cell carcinoma.

The chain combines TRBV28 with TRBJ1-3, with 7 bases aligning to TRBD1. The CDR3 is 15 amino acids. Unmatched junction bases numbered 9, after V lost 7 bases and J lost 3 bases. Germline-derived CDR1 and CDR2 are MDHEN and SYDVKM. The CDR3, as DNA: TGTGCCAGCACGGCGACAGGGAGAAATGGAAACACCATATATTTT. As protein: CASTATGRNGNTIYF.

The chain employs TRBV5-1 and TRBJ2-1; D remains unclear. In germline, CDR1 is SGHRS, CDR2 YFSETQ. Between the trimmed V and J ends, which lost 6 bases and 0 bases, there was a span of 13 bases. The CDR3 contains 15 residues. The CDR3 sequence is CASTPQTGSYNEQFF. CDR3 bases: TGCGCCAGCACCCCGCAGACGGGCTCCTACAATGAGCAGTTCTTC. The variable domain in full, with the rest retrieved from reference TRBV5-1 and TRBJ2-1, is KAGVTQTPRYLIKTRGQQVTLSCSPISGHRSVSWYQQTPGQGLQFLFEYFSETQRNKGNFPGRFSGRQFSNSRSEMNVSTLELGDSALYLCASTPQTGSYNEQFFGPGTRLTVL.

The chain employs TRBV11-1 and TRBJ1-2; possibly TRBD1 for D (5 bases). Trimming shortened V by 3 bases and J by 6 bases, and 11 bases separated the two germline ends. CDR1 and CDR2 from the germline V gene are SGHAT and FQDESV (reference sequence). This CDR3 is built from 13 residues. The DNA of the CDR3 is TGTGCCAGCAGCTTCGGCCAGGGTCATGGCTACACCTTC. It specifies CASSFGQGHGYTF.

This rearrangement joins TRBV30 to TRBJ2-5; 9 nucleotides line up with TRBD2. Germline V gene lookup returns CDR1 GTSNPN and CDR2 SVGIG (reference sequence). The J segment lost 0 bases and the V segment lost 4 bases, leaving 3 bases of the junction unmatched. The CDR3 contains 14 residues. CDR3 amino acids: CAWKAGGNQETQYF. CDR3 sequence (DNA): TGTGCCTGGAAAGCGGGGGGCAACCAAGAGACCCAGTACTTC.

This rearrangement joins TRBV5-1 to TRBJ2-2; 15 bases line up with TRBD2. Germline loops: CDR1 SGHRS, CDR2 YFSETQ. The CDR3 extends over 18 amino acids. J gave up 4 bases and V 4 bases, and 8 bases lay outside the gene matches. The CDR3 DNA follows: TGCGCCAGCAGCCCCGGACTAGCGGGGGGGCCCGTCACCGGGGAGCTGTTTTTT. The encoded protein is CASSPGLAGGPVTGELFF.